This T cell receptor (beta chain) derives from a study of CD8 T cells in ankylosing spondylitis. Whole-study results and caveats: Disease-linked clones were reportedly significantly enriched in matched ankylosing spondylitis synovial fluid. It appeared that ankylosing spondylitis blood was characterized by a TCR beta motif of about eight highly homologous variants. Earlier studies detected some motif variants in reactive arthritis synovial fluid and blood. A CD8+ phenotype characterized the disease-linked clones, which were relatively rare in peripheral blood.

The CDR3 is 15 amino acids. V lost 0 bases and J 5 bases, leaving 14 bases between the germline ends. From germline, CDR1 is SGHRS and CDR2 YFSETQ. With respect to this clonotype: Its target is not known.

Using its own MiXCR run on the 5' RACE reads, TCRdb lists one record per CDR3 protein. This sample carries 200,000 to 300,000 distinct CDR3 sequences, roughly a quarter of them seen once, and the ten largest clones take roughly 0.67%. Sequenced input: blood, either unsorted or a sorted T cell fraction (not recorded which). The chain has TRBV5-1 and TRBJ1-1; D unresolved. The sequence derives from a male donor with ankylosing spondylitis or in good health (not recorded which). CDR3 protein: CASSLEYTVRTEAFF. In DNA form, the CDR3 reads TGCGCCAGCAGCTTGGAATACACCGTGAGGACTGAAGCTTTCTTT.